Described below is a single TCR beta chain sequence and its context. Per germline, CDR1 SGHRS and CDR2 YFSETQ. This CDR3 spans 15 amino acids. The V gene lost 4 bases and the J gene lost 2 bases, with 13 bases spanning the gap. The sample comes from a study of shared clonotypes between healthy human individuals. Data came from immunoSEQ multiplex PCR; TCRdb stores just in-frame clones and leaves some out. This sample yields about 530,000 clones, of which roughly 85% are seen a single time; about an eighth belongs to the top ten. The sequenced sample was PBMCs. This sequence joins TRBV5-1 and TRBJ2-1; D may be TRBD2 (7 bases). The TCR originated in a woman aged 40-49 years in good health. Some clones in this sample may be carry-over from other donors' samples. DNA for the CDR3: TGCGCCAGCAGCCCGGAAGGGGGGGCCTACAATGAGCAGTTCTTC. Encoded protein: CASSPEGGAYNEQFF.